This TCR beta chain was identified in a study of identical twins. TCRdb used MiXCR to reprocess the 5' RACE reads, holding one entry per CDR3 protein. The sample consists of 500,000 to 650,000 distinct CDR3 sequences, 20% to 25% of them appearing once. CDR1 is MGHRA and CDR2 is YSYEKL in the germline V gene. The CDR3 covers 15 residues. V was cut by 1 base and J by 0 bases, with 4 bases left in between. Separately, the same data were catalogued under a study of yellow fever vaccine responses in identical twins.

The TCR sequence derives from a woman aged 18-29 years in good health. The specimen sequenced was CD4+ T cells sorted from blood. The chain uses TRBV4-1 and TRBJ1-6; D call uncertain. CDR3 sequence reads: CASSQGSSYNSPLHF. The CDR3 bases are TGCGCCAGCAGCCAAGGGAGCTCCTATAATTCACCCCTCCACTTT.